The TCR beta chain under discussion was sequenced for a study of metastatic and nonmetastatic thyroid tumors. The CDR3 length is 12 residues. Deletions cut 3 bases from V and 8 bases from J, with 5 bases between. Germline V CDR1 and CDR2: SGHAT, FQNNGV. No patient had received any treatment before thyroid surgery. MiXCR reprocessed the PCR reads for TCRdb. The table lists approximately 42,000 clones, 20% to 25% of them singletons. This clone came up many times. The chain employs TRBV11-2 and TRBJ1-6; D call uncertain. The sequenced sample was tumor tissue. The clonotype comes from a female donor with papillary thyroid cancer or a benign thyroid nodule (not recorded which). Some clones in this sample may be carry-over from other donors' samples. Here the CDR3 DNA reads TGTGCCAGCAGCTTTAGAGATTCACCCCTCCACTTT. This translates into CASSFRDSPLHF. The full variable domain, rest sourced from reference TRBV11-2 and TRBJ1-6, is EAGVAQSPRYKIIEKRQSVAFWCNPISGHATLYWYQQILGQGPKLLIQFQNNGVVDDSQLPKDRFSAERLKGVDSTLKIQPAKLEDSAVYLCASSFRDSPLHFGNGTRLTVT.